Listed here are 9 T cell receptor beta chains from one sample, sequenced in a study of blood T cell repertoires in COVID-19. The protocol was immunoSEQ multiplex PCR, while the TCRdb copy is restricted to in-frame clones and leaves out a portion. The sample has approximately 190,000 clones, about 88% seen once. The sample taken for sequencing was peripheral blood. The receptors shown here come from a woman in her thirties or forties who had recovered from COVID-19.

In this sample, this clone turned up a few times. The V gene is TRBV3-1 (or the pseudogene TRBV3-2), the J gene TRBJ1-5; 10 nucleotides match TRBD1. The CDR3 runs 13 residues. V trimming: 8 bases; J trimming: 2 bases; junction bases outside the gene matches: 0. Per germline, CDR1 LGHDT and CDR2 YNNKEL (reference sequence). The CDR3 DNA is TGTGCCAGCGGGACAGGGGGCAATCAGCCCCAGCATTTT. Residues: CASGTGGNQPQHF.

This clone was seen a few times. V gene TRBV28 combines with J gene TRBJ1-1, with a tentative D call TRBD1 (6 bases). Germline V gene lookup returns CDR1 MDHEN and CDR2 SYDVKM. The CDR3 length is 12 residues. Trimming took 7 bases from V and 6 from J, leaving 12 bases between them. Here the CDR3 reads CASNREGAEAFF. As DNA, the CDR3 is TGTGCCAGCAACAGGGAGGGGGCTGAAGCTTTCTTT.

This chain links TRBV7-6 with TRBJ2-2, with a weak D call TRBD2 (6 bases). Trimming cost V 5 bases and J 6 bases, with 13 bases left between them. CDR1 SGHVS and CDR2 FNYEAQ come from the germline V gene. The CDR3 has 14 residues. The CDR3 DNA follows: TGTGCCAGCAGCGGGCGGGAACCCCCCGGGGAGCTGTTTTTT. Protein sequence: CASSGREPPGELFF.

The chain is built from TRBV7-9 and TRBJ2-7; TRBD1 aligns across 8 bases. The germline CDR1 and CDR2 sequences are SEHNR and FQNEAQ (reference sequence). The CDR3 is made up of 15 amino acids. Trimming removed 1 base from V and 2 bases from J; junction bases left unmatched: 4. Here the CDR3 reads CASSLGTGNPYEQYF. CDR3 coding DNA: TGTGCCAGCAGCTTAGGGACAGGGAATCCCTACGAGCAGTACTTC.

The chain is built from TRBV9 and TRBJ2-7, with TRBD2 matching over 8 bases. The germline V gene encodes CDR1 SGDLS and CDR2 YYNGEE. The CDR3 spans 15 residues. The V gene end was trimmed by 0 bases and the J gene end by 3 bases; junction bases not matched to a gene: 5. CDR3 nucleotides: TGTGCCAGCAGCGTAGGGCTAGCGGGCCGCTACGAGCAGTACTTC. It encodes CASSVGLAGRYEQYF.

CDR3 in DNA: TGCAGTGTAGCGGATCCCTACGAGCAGTACTTC. Amino acids: CSVADPYEQYF. The chain is built from TRBV20-1 and TRBJ2-7, with D perhaps TRBD2 (6 bases). V lost 7 bases to trimming and J lost 2 bases, with 9 bases between them. Germline CDR1 DFQATT, CDR2 SNEGSKA (reference sequence). The CDR3 contains 11 residues.

In nucleotides, the CDR3 is TGTGCCAGCAGCGCGACAGCTAACTCCTACGAGCAGTACTTC. Translating it yields CASSATANSYEQYF. The genes are TRBV9 and TRBJ2-7, with D perhaps matching TRBD1 (5 bases). V lost 3 bases to trimming and J lost 0 bases, with 10 bases between them. The CDR3 length is 14 residues. Germline-derived CDR1 and CDR2 are SGDLS and YYNGEE.

The chain is built from TRBV2 and TRBJ1-2; D unresolved. The CDR3 is 11 residues long. Trimming left V 7 bases short and J 6 bases short, with 9 bases between. The germline CDR1 and CDR2 sequences are SNHLY and FYNNEI. CDR3 protein: CASMENDGYTF. In DNA form, the CDR3 reads TGTGCCAGCATGGAGAACGATGGCTACACCTTC. The whole variable domain, filled in from reference TRBV2 and TRBJ1-2, reads EPEVTQTPSHQVTQMGQEVILRCVPISNHLYFYWYRQILGQKVEFLVSFYNNEISEKSEIFDDQFSVERPDGSNFTLKIRSTKLEDSAMYFCASMENDGYTFGSGTRLTVV.

This chain links TRBV15 with TRBJ2-1; 10 nucleotides align to TRBD2. The CDR3 is 20 residues long. In germline, CDR1 is LNHNV, CDR2 YYDKDF (reference sequence). Germline trimming cut 0 bases from V and 2 bases from J; bases unmatched to any gene: 13. In DNA form, the CDR3 reads TGTGCCACCAGCAGAGATACTAGCGGGACCAAAACTCGGGCCTACAATGAGCAGTTCTTC. Translation gives CATSRDTSGTKTRAYNEQFF.